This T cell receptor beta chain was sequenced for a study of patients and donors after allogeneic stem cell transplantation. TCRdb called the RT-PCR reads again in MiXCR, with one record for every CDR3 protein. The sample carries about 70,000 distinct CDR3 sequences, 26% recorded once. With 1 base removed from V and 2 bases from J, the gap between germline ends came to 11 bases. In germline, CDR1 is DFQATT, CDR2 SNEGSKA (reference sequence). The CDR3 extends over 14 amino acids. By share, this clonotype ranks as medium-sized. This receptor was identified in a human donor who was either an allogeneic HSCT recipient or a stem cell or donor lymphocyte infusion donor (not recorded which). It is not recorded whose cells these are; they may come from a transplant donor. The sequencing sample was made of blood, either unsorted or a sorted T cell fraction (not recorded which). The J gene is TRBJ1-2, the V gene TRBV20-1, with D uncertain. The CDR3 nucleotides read TGCAGTGCTAGAGCCCTGGTGTCGAACTATGGCTACACCTTC. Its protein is CSARALVSNYGYTF.